Listed here are 9 T cell receptor beta chains from one sample, sequenced in a study of tumor and adjacent non-tumor tissue in lung cancer. Three rounds of nested PCR, following a modified ARM-PCR protocol, produced the TCRbeta library. Using its own MiXCR run on the multiplex PCR reads, TCRdb lists one record per CDR3 protein. The table has approximately 120,000 distinct CDR3 sequences, over 55% seen once; the top ten hold under 20%. This sample's RNA came from whole unsorted tissue. This non-tumor lung sample came from over 3 cm beyond the tumor edge. Sequenced: distant non-tumor lung tissue. All receptors come from a man aged 55-75 years with non-small cell lung cancer.

Of note for this clonotype: Since a much larger clone is just one base distant, this may be a read error. The chain carries TRBV29-1 and TRBJ2-2, with D hard to call. The CDR3 spans 15 residues. V lost 2 bases to trimming and J lost 3 bases, with 13 bases between them. The germline V gene has CDR1 SQVTM and CDR2 ANQGSEA. The CDR3 loop is CSVELVGIDTGELFF. DNA of the CDR3: TGCAGCGTTGAACTAGTGGGAATCGACACCGGGGAGCTGTTTTTT.

Turning to this clonotype: This sequence may be a read error, since a much larger clone differs from it by one base. No conserved phenylalanine or tryptophan is present at the end of the CDR3, so a read error is the likely explanation. The chain employs TRBV20-1 and TRBJ1-5; 7 bases align to TRBD1. Germline V gene sequence: CDR1 DFQATT, CDR2 SNEGSKA (reference sequence). Germline trimming cut 1 base from V and 3 bases from J; bases unmatched to any gene: 6. The length of the CDR3 is 15 residues. The CDR3 loop reads CSARARDRDNQPQHY. DNA of the CDR3: TGCAGTGCTAGAGCCCGCGACAGGGACAATCAGCCCCAGCATTAT.

Remarks on this clonotype: A junction boundary mismatches the germline segment, possibly from a read error. The J gene is TRBJ2-3, the V gene TRBV5-6; 10 nucleotides agree with TRBD2. The CDR3 runs to 18 residues. The germline gives CDR1 SGHDT, CDR2 YYEEEE. CDR3 bases: TGTACCAGCAGCTTGGTGGGACTAGCGACCGCGGGCACAGATACGCAGTATTTT. Its translation: CTSSLVGLATAGTDTQYF.

Comments on this clonotype: Since a much larger clone is just one base distant, this may be a read error. The gene calls are TRBV5-1 and TRBJ2-3, with D tentatively TRBD1 (6 bases). There are 15 residues in the CDR3. Germline V gene data show CDR1 as SGHRS and CDR2 as YFSETQ. CDR3 residues: CTSSLTDSPTDTQYF. CDR3 bases: TGCACCAGCAGCTTAACGGACAGCCCCACAGATACGCAGTATTTT.

As concerns this clonotype: Its ends do not fully match the called genes, so a read error is possible. This rearrangement joins TRBV29-1 to TRBJ2-7, with unresolved D. The CDR3 has 13 residues. Looked up from germline, CDR1 is SQVTM and CDR2 is ANQGSEA. CDR3 amino acids: CSVARTCSHEQYF. For the CDR3, the DNA is TGCAGCGTTGCCCGGACGTGCTCCCACGAGCAGTACTTC.

Comment on this clonotype: Compared with germline, one end of the junction differs, possibly owing to a read error. This rearrangement joins TRBV6-2 or TRBV6-3 to TRBJ2-1; maybe TRBD1 (5 bases). The CDR3 spans 14 residues. CDR1 and CDR2 from the germline V gene are MNHEY and SVGEGT. DNA for the CDR3: TGTGCCAGCAGTTACTTACAGGTGTTCAATGAGCAGCTCTTC. Its protein product is CASSYLQVFNEQLF.

This clonotype was counted at least ten times. The chain is built from TRBV6-2 or TRBV6-3 and TRBJ2-1, with 14 bases fitting TRBD2. CDR1 MNHEY and CDR2 SVGEGT come from the germline V gene. The CDR3 covers 16 residues. V lost 6 bases to trimming and J lost 9 bases; unmatched junction nucleotides: 10. CDR3 sequence: CASRRLAGGPGGEQFF. The CDR3 nucleotides are TGTGCCAGCAGGCGACTAGCGGGAGGGCCGGGGGGTGAGCAGTTCTTC.

Concerning this clonotype itself: The junction departs from the called germline gene at one end, perhaps through a read error. CDR3 in DNA: TGCGCCAGCTGCCAAGATTTGTCAGGGTTATTTGGCTACACCTTC. This encodes CASCQDLSGLFGYTF. The chain employs TRBV4-1 and TRBJ1-2; D perhaps matches TRBD1 (5 bases). Per germline, CDR1 MGHRA and CDR2 YSYEKL. The CDR3 runs to 15 residues.

As regards this clonotype: It may be a read error: a sequence one base away is much more abundant. This chain links TRBV28 with TRBJ1-1; TRBD1 is a possible D gene (5 bases). In germline, CDR1 is MDHEN, CDR2 SYDVKM. The CDR3 extends over 13 amino acids. V shed 8 bases and J shed 1 base, with 11 bases lying between them. The CDR3 DNA is TGTGCCAGCGGGGACTCCCCGAACACTGAAGCTTTCTTT. Encoded protein: CASGDSPNTEAFF. The complete variable domain, with remaining parts taken from reference TRBV28 and TRBJ1-1, reads DVKVTQSSRYLVKRTGEKVFLECVQDMDHENMFWYRQDPGLGLRLIYFSYDVKMKEKGDIPEGYSVSREKKERFSLILESASTNQTSMYLCASGDSPNTEAFFGQGTRLTVV.